This entry concerns a single T cell receptor beta chain. Its specificity is not known. This sample was taken from a study of OX40 agonist ivuxolimab in advanced cancers. Study at large: As their treatment, patients were administered ivuxolimab, an agonistic anti-OX40 (CD134) antibody. Study-wide results and caveats: Expanded clones belonging to CD8+ T cells outnumbered, on average, those of CD4+.

Any history of autoimmune disease or systemic immunosuppression disqualified patients. This table comes from immunoSEQ multiplex PCR, and its TCRdb copy is limited to in-frame clones, with some not included. Of approximately 60,000 clones in the sample, roughly 84% are singletons; the top ten hold 27%. The V end was cut by 0 bases, the J end by 8 bases, with 16 bases between. This CDR3 is 15 amino acids long. Germline V CDR1 and CDR2: MNHEY, SVGAGI. Source: CD4+ or CD8+ T cells sorted from blood, taken in a trial of the OX40 agonist ivuxolimab. This clonotype was obtained from an adult with an advanced solid tumor such as melanoma, head and neck, liver or kidney cancer. V and J are TRBV6-5 and TRBJ1-2, with TRBD1 as a possible D gene (5 bases). The CDR3 sequence: CASSYSSGTYVGYTF. For the CDR3, the DNA is TGTGCCAGCAGTTACTCATCCGGGACGTATGTGGGCTACACCTTC.